This T cell receptor beta chain was retrieved from a study of T cell responses to AZD1222 COVID-19 vaccine. Libraries were prepared by immunoSEQ multiplex PCR; TCRdb keeps only in-frame clonotypes and omits some of them. Here the sample spans 95,000 to 150,000 clones, 80% to 95% being singletons. A note on this clone: Its specificity is unknown.

Study-level findings and limits: An increase in Spike-specific TCR breadth and depth was observed after two AZD1222 doses. Repertoire collection took place solely once the T cell response had peaked. Vaccine-related CD4 TCRs covered spike, predominating at 160-218 and 743-854. Donors skewed white British and female; clonal diversity was possibly underestimated.

From germline, CDR1 is LNHDA and CDR2 SQIVND (reference sequence). Trimming removed 4 bases at V and 3 bases at J, with 12 bases between. The CDR3 is 15 residues long. This receptor was obtained from an adult who received the AZD1222 COVID-19 vaccine. The genes are TRBV19 and TRBJ2-2; D not resolved. The sample here was peripheral blood, taken 28 days after the second AZD1222 dose. The CDR3 region is CASSRRSQYTGELFF. The CDR3 DNA reads as TGTGCCAGTAGTAGGAGATCCCAATACACCGGGGAGCTGTTTTTT. The full variable domain, rest sourced from reference TRBV19 and TRBJ2-2, is DGGITQSPKYLFRKEGQNVTLSCEQNLNHDAMYWYRQDPGQGLRLIYYSQIVNDFQKGDIAEGYSVSREKKESFPLTVTSAQKNPTAFYLCASSRRSQYTGELFFGEGSRLTVL.